This T cell receptor (beta chain) was obtained from a study of OX40 agonist ivuxolimab in advanced cancers. Study-level information: The patients' treatment was ivuxolimab, an agonistic anti-OX40 (CD134) antibody. A mean age of 60 years, range roughly 23 to 85, was recorded, and roughly 80% were male.

Exclusion of a patient followed from autoimmune disease history or systemic immunosuppression. Generated by immunoSEQ multiplex PCR, the TCRdb table keeps only in-frame clones and is missing some. Counted here are some 74,000 clones, 85% occurring once; the ten biggest clones make up approximately 0.5%. The CDR3 extends over 15 amino acids. Losses at the gene ends were 6 bases for V and 6 bases for J; bases not matched to a gene: 6. In germline, CDR1 is MNHNS, CDR2 SASEGT. The chain employs TRBV6-1 and TRBJ2-2; TRBD1 agrees at 11 bases. The TCR was taken from an adult with an advanced solid tumor such as melanoma, head and neck, liver or kidney cancer. The starting material was CD4+ or CD8+ T cells sorted from blood, obtained in a trial of the OX40 agonist ivuxolimab. This CDR3 is CASSPGQGVSGELFF. The CDR3 DNA reads as TGTGCCAGCAGCCCGGGACAGGGGGTGTCCGGGGAGCTGTTTTTT.